The 3 T cell receptor beta chains reported below all come from one sample, sequenced in a study of T cells in Graves' hyperthyroidism and ophthalmopathy (dated by TCRdb to 2018 to 2020). The library was generated by multiplex PCR. TCRdb records Illumina HiSeq 2000 as the sequencer. TCR beta CDR3 regions were amplified from RNA transcripts. For the first round of RT-PCR on the TCR CDR3, the HTBI primer set was used together with the Qiagen OneStep RT-PCR kit. Using fastp at Q25 and MiXCR, TCRdb reprocessed the public reads and kept productive beta chains. CDR3 protein sequences are deduplicated, and each keeps its most common genes and DNA. This sample is represented by 450,000 to 650,000 distinct CDR3 sequences; roughly 20% of them were singletons. The ten most abundant clones make up about 25% of the sample. Sequenced sample: blood. These receptors all stem from a man aged 18 to 30 with Graves' hyperthyroidism.

This clonotype has only a few counts. This rearrangement joins TRBV25-1 to TRBJ2-2; 9 positions match TRBD1. The CDR3 consists of 18 residues. Per the germline V gene, CDR1 is MGHDK and CDR2 is SYGVNS. With 2 bases clipped from V and 5 bases from J, the junction kept 12 bases outside the gene matches. The CDR3 nucleotides are TGTGCCAGCAGTGAACGGAGGCCCGGACAGGGGAGTACCGGGGAGCTGTTTTTT. Encoded protein: CASSERRPGQGSTGELFF. The whole variable domain, remainder taken from reference TRBV25-1 and TRBJ2-2, is EADIYQTPRYLVIGTGKKITLECSQTMGHDKMYWYQQDPGMELHLIHYSYGVNSTEKGDLSSESTVSRIRTEHFPLTLESARPSHTSQYLCASSERRPGQGSTGELFFGEGSRLTVL.

V and J are TRBV27 and TRBJ2-5, with TRBD2 as a possible D gene (5 bases). This CDR3 has 13 residues. The V gene's germline CDR1 is MNHEY and CDR2 SMNVEV (reference sequence). Between the trimmed V and J ends, which lost 7 bases and 3 bases, there was a span of 12 bases. The CDR3 is CASKLGLEETQYF. The CDR3 coding sequence is TGTGCCAGCAAATTAGGACTTGAAGAGACCCAGTACTTC.

The chain is built from TRBV4-3 and TRBJ2-5, with TRBD2 matching over 7 bases. Germline CDR1 reads LGHNA; CDR2 reads YSLEER. Trimming took 1 base from V and 2 from J; bases not matched to a gene: 7. CDR3 length equals 16 residues. DNA for the CDR3: TGCGCCAGCAGCCAAGCACGGGGGGTCCCTCAAGAGACCCAGTACTTC. It specifies CASSQARGVPQETQYF.